This TCR beta chain is from a study of CD8 T cells in Susac syndrome. The J segment lost 2 bases and the V segment lost 3 bases, leaving 5 bases of the junction unmatched. This CDR3 spans 16 amino acids. Germline loops: CDR1 SGDLS, CDR2 YYNGEE. Sequencing of TCR beta, carried out with a high-throughput approach, was applied to CD8+ and CD4+ T cells from the blood. Reverse transcription of roughly 0.5 to 1 ug RNA was performed with random hexamers. MiXCR, run by TCRdb on the immunoSEQ multiplex PCR reads, gives a single entry per CDR3 protein. Found here are 120,000 to 150,000 distinct CDR3 sequences, roughly 95% of them singletons; the top ten hold approximately 0.11%.

The receptor was isolated from a human donor with multiple sclerosis. The gene calls are TRBV9 and TRBJ2-6; TRBD1 matches 7 bases. The sample comprised CD4+ T cells from PBMCs. CDR3 sequence: CASSATGSAGANVLTF. The DNA of the CDR3 is TGTGCCAGCAGCGCGACAGGGTCCGCTGGGGCCAACGTCCTGACTTTC.